This T cell receptor beta chain is drawn from a study of cytomegalovirus exposure and HLA in healthy donors. Points on this clone: Its antigen is not identified.

The PCR employed 60 Vbeta primers together with 13 Jbeta primers. Assay: immunoSEQ multiplex PCR; the TCRdb copy retains only in-frame clones and omits some. This table holds roughly 93,000 clones, 76% found once. Findings and caveats of the study: Data from an earlier analysis indicated that most TCR beta V segments were productive either about 87% or about 30% of the time. Excluded were some V segments that proved indistinguishable, including TRBV6-2 and TRBV6-3. There were several of the most significant clusters that appeared linked to common viral pathogens in a later analysis.

In germline, CDR1 is MDHEN, CDR2 SYDVKM. The CDR3 runs 13 residues. Germline trimming cut 5 bases from V and 2 bases from J; bases unmatched to any gene: 1. The clonotype comes from a man aged 35 to 55 in good health and CMV-seronegative. The rearrangement joins TRBV28 to TRBJ1-2; 8 nucleotides line up with TRBD1. The sample was PBMCs. The CDR3 region is CASSPGGNYGYTF. The CDR3, as DNA: TGTGCCAGCAGTCCAGGGGGCAACTATGGCTACACCTTC.